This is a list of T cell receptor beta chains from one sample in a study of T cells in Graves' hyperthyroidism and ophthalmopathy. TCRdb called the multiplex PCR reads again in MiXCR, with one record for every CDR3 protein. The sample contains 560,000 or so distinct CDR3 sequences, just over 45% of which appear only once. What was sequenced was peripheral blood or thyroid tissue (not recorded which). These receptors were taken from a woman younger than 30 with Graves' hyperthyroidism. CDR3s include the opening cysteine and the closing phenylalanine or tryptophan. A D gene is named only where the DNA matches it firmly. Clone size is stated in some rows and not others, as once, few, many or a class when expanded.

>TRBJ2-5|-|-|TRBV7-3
CASSSQDPGSQETQYF
TGTGCCAGCAGCAGCCAAGACCCAGGATCCCAAGAGACCCAGTACTTC
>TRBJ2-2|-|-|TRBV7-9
CASSIGQNTGELFF
TGTGCCAGCAGCATCGGACAGAACACCGGGGAGCTGTTTTTT
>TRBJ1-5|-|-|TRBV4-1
CASSQDGAGGQPQHF
TGCGCCAGCAGCCAAGATGGGGCGGGAGGGCAGCCCCAGCATTTT
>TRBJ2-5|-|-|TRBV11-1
CASSTGREETQYF
TGTGCCAGCAGCACAGGGAGGGAAGAGACCCAGTACTTC
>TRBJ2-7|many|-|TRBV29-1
CSAGLNSYEQYF
TGCAGCGCGGGACTGAATTCCTACGAGCAGTACTTC
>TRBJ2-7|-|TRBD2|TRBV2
CASTGTSGSYEQYF
TGTGCCAGCACCGGGACTAGCGGGAGTTACGAGCAGTACTTC
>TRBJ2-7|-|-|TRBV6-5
CASSSGRRTATYEQYF
TGTGCCAGCAGTTCGGGGAGGAGGACAGCCACCTACGAGCAGTACTTC
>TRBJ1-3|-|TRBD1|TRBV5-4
CASSSGQTSGNTIYF
TGTGCCAGCAGCTCGGGACAGACCTCTGGAAACACCATATATTTT
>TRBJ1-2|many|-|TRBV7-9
CASSFAQSYGYTF
TGTGCCAGCAGCTTTGCGCAGAGCTATGGCTACACCTTC
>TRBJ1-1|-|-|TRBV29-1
CSLTGMNTEAFF
TGCAGTTTGACAGGCATGAACACTGAAGCTTTCTTT
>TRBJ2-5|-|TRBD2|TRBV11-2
CASSFETSGGETQYF
TGTGCCAGCAGCTTCGAGACTAGCGGGGGGGAGACCCAGTACTTC
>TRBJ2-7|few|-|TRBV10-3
CAISESRQDSYEQYF
TGTGCCATCAGTGAGTCGAGGCAGGATTCCTACGAGCAGTACTTC
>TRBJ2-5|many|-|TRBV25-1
CASSEWEAQETQYF
TGTGCCAGCAGTGAATGGGAAGCCCAAGAGACCCAGTACTTC
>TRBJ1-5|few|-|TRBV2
CASSEVGFQPQHF
TGTGCCAGCAGTGAAGTGGGGTTCCAGCCCCAGCATTTT
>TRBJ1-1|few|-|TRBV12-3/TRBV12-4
CASNLDNMNTEAFF
TGTGCCAGCAACCTGGACAATATGAACACTGAAGCTTTCTTT
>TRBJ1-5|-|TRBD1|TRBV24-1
CATSDPLTGGNQTQHF
TGTGCCACCAGTGATCCCCTTACAGGGGGCAATCAGACCCAGCATTTT
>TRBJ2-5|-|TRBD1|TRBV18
CASSPRDRGHGTQYF
TGTGCCAGCTCACCGCGGGACAGGGGGCATGGGACCCAGTACTTC
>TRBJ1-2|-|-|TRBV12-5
CAGGLVPEQINYGYTF
TGTGCTGGTGGTTTGGTTCCGGAACAAATTAACTATGGCTACACCTTC
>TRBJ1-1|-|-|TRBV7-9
CASSLANADEAFF
TGTGCCAGCAGCTTAGCGAACGCAGACGAAGCTTTCTTT
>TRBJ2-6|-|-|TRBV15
CATSRIDRKGTDSGANVLTF
TGTGCCACCAGCAGAATCGACAGAAAGGGGACTGACTCTGGGGCCAACGTCCTGACTTTC
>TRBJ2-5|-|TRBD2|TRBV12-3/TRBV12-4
CASSSSGGRAQETQYF
TGTGCCAGCAGTTCAAGTGGCGGGAGGGCCCAAGAGACCCAGTACTTC
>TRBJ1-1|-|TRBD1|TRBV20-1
CSAFRTGRLTEAFF
TGCAGTGCTTTCAGGACAGGGAGGTTAACTGAAGCTTTCTTT
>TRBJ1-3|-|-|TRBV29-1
CSVEEDGNTIYF
TGCAGCGTTGAAGAGGACGGAAACACCATATATTTT
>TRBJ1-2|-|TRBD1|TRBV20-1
CSAREDRSYTF
TGCAGTGCTAGAGAGGACAGGTCCTACACCTTC
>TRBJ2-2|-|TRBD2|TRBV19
CASSPFSLAGTGELFF
TGTGCCAGTAGTCCCTTCTCGCTAGCGGGGACCGGGGAGCTGTTTTTT
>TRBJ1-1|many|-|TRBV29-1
CSVERGQNTEAFF
TGCAGCGTTGAGCGGGGGCAGAACACTGAAGCTTTCTTT
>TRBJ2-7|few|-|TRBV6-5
CASSYRHEGTYEQYF
TGTGCCAGCAGTTACCGCCATGAAGGGACCTACGAGCAGTACTTC
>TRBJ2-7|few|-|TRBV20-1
CSARDFAYEQYF
TGCAGTGCTAGAGATTTCGCCTACGAGCAGTACTTC
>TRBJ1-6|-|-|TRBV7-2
CASSLEVHF
TGTGCCAGCAGCTTAGAGGTCCACTTT
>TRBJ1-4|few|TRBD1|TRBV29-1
CSVLQGSHFVLEKLFF
TGCAGCGTCTTACAGGGGAGTCACTTTGTGTTAGAAAAACTGTTTTTT
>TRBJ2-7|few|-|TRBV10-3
CASSHGQGVYEQYF
TGTGCCAGCAGCCACGGGCAGGGAGTCTACGAGCAGTACTTC
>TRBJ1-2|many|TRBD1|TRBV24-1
CATSDGTGVRYGYTF
TGTGCCACCAGTGACGGGACAGGGGTACGCTATGGCTACACCTTC
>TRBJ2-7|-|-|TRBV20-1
CSARDTRGPYF
TGCAGTGCTAGAGATACGCGGGGGCCGTACTTC
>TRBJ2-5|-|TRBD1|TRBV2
CASSWDRGKLTQYF
TGTGCCAGCAGTTGGGACAGGGGGAAGTTGACCCAGTACTTC
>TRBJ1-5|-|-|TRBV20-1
CSARDETQHF
TGCAGTGCTAGAGACGAGACCCAGCATTTT
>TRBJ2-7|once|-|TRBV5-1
CASSLEGQPYEQYF
TGCGCCAGCAGCTTGGAGGGACAACCCTACGAGCAGTACTTC
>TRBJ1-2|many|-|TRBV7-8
CASSLAQGRDYGYTF
TGTGCCAGCAGCTTAGCCCAGGGTCGGGACTATGGCTACACCTTC
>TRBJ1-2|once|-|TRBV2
CASLARDNYGYTF
TGTGCCAGCTTAGCCAGGGATAACTATGGCTACACCTTC
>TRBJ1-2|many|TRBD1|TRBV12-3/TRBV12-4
CASSPGTDYTF
TGTGCCAGCAGTCCTGGGACAGACTACACCTTC
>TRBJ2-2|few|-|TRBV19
CASIRDTGELFF
TGTGCCAGTATCAGGGACACCGGGGAGCTGTTTTTT
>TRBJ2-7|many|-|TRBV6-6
CASSSRTATYEQYF
TGTGCCAGCAGTTCCCGGACAGCTACCTACGAGCAGTACTTC
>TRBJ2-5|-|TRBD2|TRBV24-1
CATSEGLDDPKETQYF
TGTGCCACCAGCGAGGGACTAGATGATCCAAAAGAGACCCAGTACTTC
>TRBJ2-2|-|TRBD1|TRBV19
CASSKDRGNTGELFF
TGTGCCAGTAGTAAGGACAGGGGGAACACCGGGGAGCTGTTTTTT
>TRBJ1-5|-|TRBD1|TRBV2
CASRNTGVVGNQPQHF
TGTGCCAGCAGAAACACAGGGGTCGTGGGCAATCAGCCCCAGCATTTT
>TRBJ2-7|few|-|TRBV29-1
CSVELGLTYEQYF
TGCAGCGTTGAGTTGGGGCTCACCTACGAGCAGTACTTC
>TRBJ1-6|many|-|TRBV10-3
CAISESIGRDNSPLHF
TGTGCCATCAGTGAGTCGATAGGCAGAGATAATTCACCCCTCCACTTT
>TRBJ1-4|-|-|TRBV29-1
CSVGRVGTGDQTF
TGCAGCGTTGGCAGGGTGGGGACCGGGGATCAGACGTTT
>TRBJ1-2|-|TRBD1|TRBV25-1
CASSDRGQGYTF
TGTGCCAGCAGTGACCGGGGACAGGGCTACACCTTC
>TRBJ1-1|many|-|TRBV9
CASSVGRNTEAFF
TGTGCCAGCAGCGTAGGGCGGAACACTGAAGCTTTCTTT
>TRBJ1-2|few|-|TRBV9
CANSVDPGYGYTF
TGTGCCAACAGCGTAGACCCCGGGTATGGCTACACCTTC
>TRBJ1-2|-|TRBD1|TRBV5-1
CASSLQQGAHGYTF
TGCGCCAGCAGCTTGCAACAGGGGGCGCATGGCTACACCTTC
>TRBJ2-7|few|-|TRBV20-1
CSARFNYVYEQYF
TGCAGTGCTAGATTTAATTATGTCTACGAGCAGTACTTC
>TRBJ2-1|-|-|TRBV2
CASSLYNEQFF
TGTGCCAGCAGCCTATACAATGAGCAGTTCTTC
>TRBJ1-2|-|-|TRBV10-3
CASSLVPDYGYTF
TGTGCCAGCAGCTTGGTGCCGGACTATGGCTACACCTTC
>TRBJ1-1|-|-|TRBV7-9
CASRPGPRGEAFF
TGTGCCAGCAGACCGGGACCGCGAGGTGAAGCTTTCTTT
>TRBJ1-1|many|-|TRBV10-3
CAISEVVGTEAFF
TGTGCCATCAGTGAAGTTGTAGGCACTGAAGCTTTCTTT
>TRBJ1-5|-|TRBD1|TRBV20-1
CSARGDRGDQPQHF
TGCAGTGCTAGAGGGGACAGGGGGGATCAGCCCCAGCATTTT
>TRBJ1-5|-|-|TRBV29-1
CSVVAGEGQETQHF
TGCAGCGTTGTTGCGGGAGAGGGGCAAGAGACCCAGCATTTT
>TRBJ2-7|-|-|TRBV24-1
CASSYWGTTCEQYF
TGTGCCAGCAGTTACTGGGGCACCACCTGCGAGCAGTACTTC